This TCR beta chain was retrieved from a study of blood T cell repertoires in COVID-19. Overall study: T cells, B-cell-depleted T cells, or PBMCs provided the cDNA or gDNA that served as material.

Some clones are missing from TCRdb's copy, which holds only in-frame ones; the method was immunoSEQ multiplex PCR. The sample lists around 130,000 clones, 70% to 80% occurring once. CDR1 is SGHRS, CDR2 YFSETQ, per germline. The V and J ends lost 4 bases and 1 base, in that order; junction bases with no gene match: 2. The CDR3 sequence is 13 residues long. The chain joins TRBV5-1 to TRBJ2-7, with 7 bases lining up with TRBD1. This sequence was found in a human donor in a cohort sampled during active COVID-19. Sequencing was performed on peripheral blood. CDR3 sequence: CASSVGQSYEQYF. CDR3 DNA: TGCGCCAGCAGCGTGGGACAGTCCTACGAGCAGTACTTC.